These 21 T cell receptor beta chains were sequenced from one sample in a study of radiotherapy plus CTLA-4 blockade in lung cancer. TCRdb's copy holds only in-frame clones and misses some; the assay was immunoSEQ multiplex PCR. The sample comprises 50,000 to 85,000 clones, under 85% of which are singletons, and about 4% rests with the top ten. This material consisted of peripheral blood, taken from a patient treated with radiotherapy plus ipilimumab. The receptors here all came from a human donor with non-small cell lung cancer who had a partial response to radiotherapy plus ipilimumab.

This chain connects TRBV5-1 to TRBJ1-2; D is perhaps TRBD1 (6 bases). This CDR3 is built from 14 residues. CDR1 and CDR2 (germline): SGHRS, YFSETQ. The V gene lost 0 bases and the J gene lost 7 bases, with 13 bases spanning the gap. The CDR3 here is CASSLVGGAGGYTF. Here the CDR3 DNA reads TGCGCCAGCAGCTTGGTTGGGGGCGCTGGTGGCTACACCTTC.

J is TRBJ2-7 and V is TRBV5-1; 9 nucleotides agree with TRBD2. J gave up 4 bases and V 2 bases, and 10 bases lay outside the gene matches. CDR1 and CDR2 (germline): SGHRS, YFSETQ. The CDR3 covers 16 residues. CDR3 sequence reads: CASSFGGGTSRYEQYF. CDR3 DNA: TGCGCCAGCAGCTTTGGAGGGGGGACTAGCCGATACGAGCAGTACTTC.

V and J are TRBV28 and TRBJ2-5; TRBD2 aligns across 7 bases. Germline loops: CDR1 MDHEN, CDR2 SYDVKM. V lost 3 bases to trimming and J lost 3 bases; unmatched junction nucleotides: 4. This CDR3 region has 14 residues. The CDR3 sequence is CASSFGTMEETQYF. CDR3 DNA: TGTGCCAGCAGTTTCGGGACTATGGAAGAGACCCAGTACTTC. Supplemented by reference TRBV28 and TRBJ2-5, the full variable domain reads DVKVTQSSRYLVKRTGEKVFLECVQDMDHENMFWYRQDPGLGLRLIYFSYDVKMKEKGDIPEGYSVSREKKERFSLILESASTNQTSMYLCASSFGTMEETQYFGPGTRLLVL.

The chain recombines TRBV27 with TRBJ1-1, with TRBD1 as a possible D gene (6 bases). Germline V gives CDR1 MNHEY, CDR2 SMNVEV (reference sequence). There are 15 residues in the CDR3. V lost 5 bases and J 4 bases, leaving 17 bases between the germline ends. Here the CDR3 reads CASSPLGGGGTEAFF. In DNA, the CDR3 is TGTGCCAGCAGTCCTCTAGGAGGGGGGGGCACTGAAGCTTTCTTT.

The chain recombines TRBV29-1 with TRBJ2-5, with 7 bases lining up with TRBD1. The V gene end was trimmed by 4 bases and the J gene end by 1 base; junction bases not matched to a gene: 3. Germline V gives CDR1 SQVTM, CDR2 ANQGSEA. This CDR3 is 13 amino acids long. The CDR3 loop is CSVVKGAQETQYF. The CDR3 DNA follows: TGCAGCGTTGTCAAGGGGGCCCAAGAGACCCAGTACTTC.

J is TRBJ2-2 and V is TRBV7-3; unclear D gene. Trimming shortened V by 1 base and J by 1 base, and 10 bases separated the two germline ends. The CDR3 runs 16 residues. The germline V gene encodes CDR1 SGHTA and CDR2 FQGTGA. As DNA, the CDR3 is TGTGCCAGCAGCTTAATGCGGCCCCGGAACACCGGGGAGCTGTTTTTT. It translates to CASSLMRPRNTGELFF.

The chain links TRBV2 to TRBJ2-7, with D tentatively TRBD1 (5 bases). Germline V gives CDR1 SNHLY, CDR2 FYNNEI. With 5 bases removed from V and 0 bases from J, the gap between germline ends came to 8 bases. The CDR3 runs to 13 residues. As DNA, the CDR3 is TGTGCCAGCAGTCCAGGGCTCTCCTACGAGCAGTACTTC. Residues: CASSPGLSYEQYF.

This rearrangement joins TRBV5-1 to TRBJ1-1; 8 nucleotides match TRBD1. Per the germline V gene, CDR1 is SGHRS and CDR2 is YFSETQ. The CDR3 covers 13 residues. V lost 4 bases to trimming and J lost 4 bases; unmatched junction nucleotides: 3. The DNA for the CDR3 is TGCGCCAGCAGCGCAGGGGGCGTCACTGAAGCTTTCTTT. Encoded protein: CASSAGGVTEAFF.

The chain joins TRBV27 to TRBJ2-3, with 10 bases identical to TRBD2. Germline trimming cut 7 bases from V and 2 bases from J; bases unmatched to any gene: 6. The CDR3 totals 15 residues. CDR1 is MNHEY, CDR2 SMNVEV, per germline (reference sequence). In nucleotides, the CDR3 is TGTGCCAGCATCCCCAGCGGGAGGGCCACAGATACGCAGTATTTT. Protein sequence: CASIPSGRATDTQYF.

The chain couples TRBV28 to TRBJ2-7, with D possibly matching TRBD2 (6 bases). The CDR3 consists of 16 residues. V lost 5 bases and J 6 bases, leaving 23 bases between the germline ends. From germline, CDR1 is MDHEN and CDR2 SYDVKM. The CDR3 sequence: CASSHARGGKSSEQYF. The DNA for the CDR3 is TGTGCCAGCAGTCACGCCCGGGGCGGGAAGAGCAGCGAGCAGTACTTC.

The J gene is TRBJ2-3, the V gene TRBV2; no reliable D call. Germline V gene sequence: CDR1 SNHLY, CDR2 FYNNEI. Trimming pared 5 bases from V and 0 bases from J, leaving 9 bases between. The length of the CDR3 is 14 residues. The CDR3, as DNA: TGTGCCAGCAGTCTATACGCTAGCACAGATACGCAGTATTTT. Protein product: CASSLYASTDTQYF.

CDR3 sequence (DNA): TGTGCCAGCAGCTTAGTCCCCCCCGGGTCAGGGACGAACACCGGGGAGCTGTTTTTT. It codes for CASSLVPPGSGTNTGELFF. V is TRBV7-6 and J is TRBJ2-2; weak D call: TRBD1 (5 bases). V shed 1 base and J shed 0 bases, with 18 bases lying between them. The CDR3 length is 19 residues. Per the germline V gene, CDR1 is SGHVS and CDR2 is FNYEAQ.

The J gene is TRBJ2-7, the V gene TRBV11-1; 8 bases match TRBD1. The CDR3 spans 17 residues. The germline CDR1 and CDR2 sequences are SGHAT and FQDESV (reference sequence). Trimming took 0 bases from V and 0 from J; bases not matched to a gene: 7. CDR3 in amino acids: CASSLAGQGRASYEQYF. DNA for the CDR3: TGTGCCAGCAGCTTAGCTGGACAGGGAAGGGCCTCCTACGAGCAGTACTTC.

The genes are TRBV11-2 and TRBJ2-3; a possible D gene is TRBD2 (5 bases). Germline assignment: CDR1 SGHAT and CDR2 FQNNGV. V gave up 3 bases and J gave up 4 bases, with 14 bases separating them. CDR3 size: 15 residues. CDR3 sequence reads: CASSFLIGGSDTQYF. For the CDR3, the DNA is TGTGCCAGCAGCTTTTTAATAGGCGGGTCAGATACGCAGTATTTT. Complete variable domain (other parts from reference TRBV11-2 and TRBJ2-3): EAGVAQSPRYKIIEKRQSVAFWCNPISGHATLYWYQQILGQGPKLLIQFQNNGVVDDSQLPKDRFSAERLKGVDSTLKIQPAKLEDSAVYLCASSFLIGGSDTQYFGPGTRLTVL.

This rearrangement joins TRBV5-1 to TRBJ2-2; 8 nucleotides line up with TRBD1. Germline assignment: CDR1 SGHRS and CDR2 YFSETQ. CDR3 size: 15 residues. The ends lost 2 bases at V and 3 bases at J; junction bases unmatched: 3. CDR3 DNA: TGCGCCAGCAGCTTCGACAGGGGCGACACCGGGGAGCTGTTTTTT. This translates into CASSFDRGDTGELFF.

The V call is TRBV5-1, the J call TRBJ1-2; 7 bases line up with TRBD1. After removal of 4 bases from V and 3 bases from J, the junction contained 9 bases not matched to a gene. Germline V CDR1 and CDR2: SGHRS, YFSETQ. The CDR3 spans 15 residues. The CDR3 loop reads CASSPGAGGDYGYTF. DNA for the CDR3: TGCGCCAGCAGCCCCGGGGCAGGGGGTGACTATGGCTACACCTTC.

This chain uses TRBV5-4 with TRBJ2-4; 8 bases map to TRBD2. Germline CDR1 reads SGHNT; CDR2 reads YYREEE (reference sequence). The CDR3 extends over 14 amino acids. V lost 4 bases and J lost 8; bases outside the gene matches: 8. CDR3 sequence: CASSPGGGLYIQYF. CDR3 sequence (DNA): TGTGCCAGCAGCCCGGGAGGGGGGTTATACATTCAGTACTTC.

The chain joins TRBV7-2 to TRBJ2-7, with TRBD1 matching 7 bases. With 5 bases clipped from V and 3 bases from J, the junction kept 10 bases outside the gene matches. Germline-derived CDR1 and CDR2 are SGHTA and FQGNSA. This CDR3 is built from 15 residues. In nucleotides, the CDR3 is TGTGCCAGCAGCCCCTCTCAGGGGGTCCTCTACGAGCAGTACTTC. The encoded protein is CASSPSQGVLYEQYF.

The rearrangement uses TRBV4-1 and TRBJ1-4; D ambiguous. CDR3 length equals 16 residues. The V gene lost 1 base and the J gene lost 8 bases, with 17 bases spanning the gap. In germline, CDR1 is MGHRA, CDR2 YSYEKL. The CDR3 DNA is TGCGCCAGCAGCCAAGTAGCGGCAGGCCCTGGGGAAAAACTGTTTTTT. Encoded protein: CASSQVAAGPGEKLFF.

The CDR3 region is CASDGTGTSYGYTF. The CDR3 DNA reads TGTGCCAGCGACGGGACAGGGACCTCCTATGGCTACACCTTC. This chain connects TRBV28 to TRBJ1-2, with 9 bases matching TRBD1. The J segment lost 4 bases and the V segment lost 8 bases, leaving 8 bases of the junction unmatched. Germline CDR1 and CDR2: MDHEN and SYDVKM. The CDR3 has 14 residues.

This chain links TRBV5-6 with TRBJ2-2, with TRBD2 matching 7 bases. From germline, CDR1 is SGHDT and CDR2 YYEEEE. With 1 base clipped from V and 3 bases from J, the junction kept 6 bases outside the gene matches. This CDR3 is 16 amino acids long. The CDR3: CASSLIREADTGELFF. The CDR3 nucleotides are TGTGCCAGCAGCTTGATCCGGGAGGCAGACACCGGGGAGCTGTTTTTT.